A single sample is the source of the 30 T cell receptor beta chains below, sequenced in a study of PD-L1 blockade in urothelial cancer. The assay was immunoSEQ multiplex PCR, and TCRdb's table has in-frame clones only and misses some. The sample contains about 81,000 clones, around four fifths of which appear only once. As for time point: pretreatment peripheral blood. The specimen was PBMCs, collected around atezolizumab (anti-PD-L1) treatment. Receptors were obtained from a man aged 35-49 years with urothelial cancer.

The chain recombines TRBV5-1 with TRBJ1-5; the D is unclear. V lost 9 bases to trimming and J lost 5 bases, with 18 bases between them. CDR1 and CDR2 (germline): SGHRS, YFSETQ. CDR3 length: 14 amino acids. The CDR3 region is CATHPRRGDQPQHF. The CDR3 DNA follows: TGCGCCACCCATCCCCGGAGAGGAGATCAGCCCCAGCATTTT.

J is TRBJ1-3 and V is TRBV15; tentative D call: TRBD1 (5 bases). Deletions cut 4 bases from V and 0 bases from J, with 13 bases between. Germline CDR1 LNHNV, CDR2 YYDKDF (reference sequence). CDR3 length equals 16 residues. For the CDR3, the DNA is TGTGCCACCAGCAACAGGCCCCAGCACTCTGGAAACACCATATATTTT. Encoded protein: CATSNRPQHSGNTIYF.

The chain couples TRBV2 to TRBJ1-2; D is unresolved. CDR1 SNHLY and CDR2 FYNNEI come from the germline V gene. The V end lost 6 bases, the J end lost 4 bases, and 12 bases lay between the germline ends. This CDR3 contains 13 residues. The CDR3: CASRQNRPYGYTF. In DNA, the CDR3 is TGTGCCAGCAGACAAAACAGACCCTATGGCTACACCTTC.

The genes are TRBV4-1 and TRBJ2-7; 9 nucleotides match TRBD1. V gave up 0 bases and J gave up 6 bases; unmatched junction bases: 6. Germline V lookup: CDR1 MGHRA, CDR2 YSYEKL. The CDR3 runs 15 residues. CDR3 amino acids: CASSQDRTGDPEQYF. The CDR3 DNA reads TGCGCCAGCAGCCAAGATCGGACAGGGGATCCCGAGCAGTACTTC.

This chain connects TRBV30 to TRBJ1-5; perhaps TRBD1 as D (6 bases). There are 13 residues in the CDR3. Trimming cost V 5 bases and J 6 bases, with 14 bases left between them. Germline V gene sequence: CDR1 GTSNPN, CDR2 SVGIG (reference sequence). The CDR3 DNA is TGTGCCTGGGGCAGGGGATTGAGTCAGCCCCAGCATTTT. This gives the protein CAWGRGLSQPQHF.

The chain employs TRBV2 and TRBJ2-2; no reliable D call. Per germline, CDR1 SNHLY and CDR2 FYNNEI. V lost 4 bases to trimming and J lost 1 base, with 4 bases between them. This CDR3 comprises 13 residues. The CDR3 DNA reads TGTGCCAGCAGTGCCCAGAACACCGGGGAGCTGTTTTTT. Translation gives CASSAQNTGELFF.

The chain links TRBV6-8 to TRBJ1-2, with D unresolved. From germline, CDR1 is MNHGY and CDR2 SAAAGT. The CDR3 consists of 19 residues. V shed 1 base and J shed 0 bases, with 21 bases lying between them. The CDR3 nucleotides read TGTGCCAGCAGTTACTTACGGGAAGCTTCAAACATCACTAACTATGGCTACACCTTC. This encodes CASSYLREASNITNYGYTF.

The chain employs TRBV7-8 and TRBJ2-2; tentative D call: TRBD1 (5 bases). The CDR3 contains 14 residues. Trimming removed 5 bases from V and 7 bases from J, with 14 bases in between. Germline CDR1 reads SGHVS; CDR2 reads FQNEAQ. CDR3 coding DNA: TGTGCCAGCAGCCTACAAGGGGCGGACGGGGAGCTGTTTTTT. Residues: CASSLQGADGELFF.

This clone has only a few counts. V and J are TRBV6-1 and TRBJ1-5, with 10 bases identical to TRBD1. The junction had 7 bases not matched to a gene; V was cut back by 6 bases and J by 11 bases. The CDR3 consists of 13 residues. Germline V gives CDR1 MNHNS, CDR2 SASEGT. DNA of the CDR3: TGTGCCAGCAGGGACAGGGGGGATGCGGCCCAGCATTTT. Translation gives CASRDRGDAAQHF.

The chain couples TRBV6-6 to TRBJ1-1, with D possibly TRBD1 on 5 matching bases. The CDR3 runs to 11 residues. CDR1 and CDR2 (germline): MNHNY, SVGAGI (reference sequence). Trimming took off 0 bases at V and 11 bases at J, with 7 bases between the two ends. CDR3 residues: CASSYSGGAFF. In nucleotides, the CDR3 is TGTGCCAGCAGTTACTCGGGGGGGGCTTTCTTT.

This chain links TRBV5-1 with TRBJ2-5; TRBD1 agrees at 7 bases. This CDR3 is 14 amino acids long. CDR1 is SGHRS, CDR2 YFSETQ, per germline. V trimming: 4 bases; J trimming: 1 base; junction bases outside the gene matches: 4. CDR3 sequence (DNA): TGCGCCAGCAGCGTAGGGGGCAGCCAAGAGACCCAGTACTTC. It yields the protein CASSVGGSQETQYF. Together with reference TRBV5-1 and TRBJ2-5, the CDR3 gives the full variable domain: KAGVTQTPRYLIKTRGQQVTLSCSPISGHRSVSWYQQTPGQGLQFLFEYFSETQRNKGNFPGRFSGRQFSNSRSEMNVSTLELGDSALYLCASSVGGSQETQYFGPGTRLLVL.

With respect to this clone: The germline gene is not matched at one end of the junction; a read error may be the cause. Written as DNA, the CDR3 is TGTGCTAGCAGCCCCGGGGGACGAGACTACAATGAGCAGTTCTTC. Translated: CASSPGGRDYNEQFF. The chain employs TRBV7-7 and TRBJ2-1, with D perhaps TRBD2 (6 bases). This CDR3 spans 15 amino acids. Germline-derived CDR1 and CDR2 are SSHAT and FNYEAQ (reference sequence).

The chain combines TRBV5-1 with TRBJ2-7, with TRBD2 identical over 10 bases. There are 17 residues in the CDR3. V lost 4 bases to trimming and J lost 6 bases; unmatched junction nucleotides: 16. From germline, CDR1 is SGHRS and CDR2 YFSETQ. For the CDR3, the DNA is TGCGCCAGCAGCCGCACAGCCGGGACTAGCGAGACAGCCGAGCAGTACTTC. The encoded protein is CASSRTAGTSETAEQYF. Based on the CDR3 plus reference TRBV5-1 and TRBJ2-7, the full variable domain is KAGVTQTPRYLIKTRGQQVTLSCSPISGHRSVSWYQQTPGQGLQFLFEYFSETQRNKGNFPGRFSGRQFSNSRSEMNVSTLELGDSALYLCASSRTAGTSETAEQYFGPGTRLTVT.

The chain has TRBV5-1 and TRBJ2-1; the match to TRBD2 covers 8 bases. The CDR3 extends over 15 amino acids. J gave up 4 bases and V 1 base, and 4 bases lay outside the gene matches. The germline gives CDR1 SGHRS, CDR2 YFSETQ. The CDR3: CASSLRLAGYNEQFF. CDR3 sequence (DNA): TGCGCCAGCAGCTTGCGGTTAGCGGGATACAATGAGCAGTTCTTC.

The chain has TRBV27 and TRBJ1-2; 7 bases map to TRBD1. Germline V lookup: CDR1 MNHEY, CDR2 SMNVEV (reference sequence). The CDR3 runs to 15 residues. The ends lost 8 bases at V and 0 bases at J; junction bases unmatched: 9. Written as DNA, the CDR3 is TGTGCCAGCCGGACTCTGGACAGGACTAACTATGGCTACACCTTC. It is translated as CASRTLDRTNYGYTF.

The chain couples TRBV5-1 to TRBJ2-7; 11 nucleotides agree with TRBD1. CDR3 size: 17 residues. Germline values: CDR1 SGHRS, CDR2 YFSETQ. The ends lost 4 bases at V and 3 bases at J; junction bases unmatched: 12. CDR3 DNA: TGCGCCAGCAGCACTCCCATTACCGGGACAGGGGGCTACGAGCAGTACTTC. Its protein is CASSTPITGTGGYEQYF.

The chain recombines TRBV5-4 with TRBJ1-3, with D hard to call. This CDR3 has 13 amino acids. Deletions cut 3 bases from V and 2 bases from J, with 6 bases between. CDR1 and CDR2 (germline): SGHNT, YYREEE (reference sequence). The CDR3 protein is CASSSAAGNTIYF. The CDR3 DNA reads TGTGCCAGCAGCTCAGCGGCTGGAAACACCATATATTTT. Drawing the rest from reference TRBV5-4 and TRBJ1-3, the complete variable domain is ETGVTQSPTHLIKTRGQQVTLRCSSQSGHNTVSWYQQALGQGPQFIFQYYREEENGRGNFPPRFSGLQFPNYSSELNVNALELDDSALYLCASSSAAGNTIYFGEGSWLTVV.

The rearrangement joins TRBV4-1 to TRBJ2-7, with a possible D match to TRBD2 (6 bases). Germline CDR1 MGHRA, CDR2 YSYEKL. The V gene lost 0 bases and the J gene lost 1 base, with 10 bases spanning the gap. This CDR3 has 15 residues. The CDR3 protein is CASSQDTGESYEQYF. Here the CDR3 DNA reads TGCGCCAGCAGCCAAGATACGGGAGAATCCTACGAGCAGTACTTC.

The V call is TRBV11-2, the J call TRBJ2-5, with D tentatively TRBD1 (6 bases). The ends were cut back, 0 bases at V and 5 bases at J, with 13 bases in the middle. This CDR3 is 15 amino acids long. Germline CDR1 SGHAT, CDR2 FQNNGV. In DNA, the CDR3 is TGTGCCAGCAGCTTAGATCGGGCCAGGGGTGAGACCCAGTACTTC. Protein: CASSLDRARGETQYF.

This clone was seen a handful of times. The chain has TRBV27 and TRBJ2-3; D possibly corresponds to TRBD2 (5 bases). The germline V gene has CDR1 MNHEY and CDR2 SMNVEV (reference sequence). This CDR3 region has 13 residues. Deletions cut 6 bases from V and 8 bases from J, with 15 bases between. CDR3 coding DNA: TGTGCCAGCAGCTCCTCGATCGAGGGTACGCAGTATTTT. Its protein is CASSSSIEGTQYF.

The CDR3 nucleotides are TGCGCCAGCAGCCGAGGTTTGGGACTAGCACCTGAGCAGTTCTTC. This gives the protein CASSRGLGLAPEQFF. This rearrangement joins TRBV4-1 to TRBJ2-1; 9 nucleotides agree with TRBD2. The CDR3 has 15 residues. The V gene's germline CDR1 is MGHRA and CDR2 YSYEKL. V lost 4 bases to trimming and J lost 9 bases; unmatched junction nucleotides: 10.

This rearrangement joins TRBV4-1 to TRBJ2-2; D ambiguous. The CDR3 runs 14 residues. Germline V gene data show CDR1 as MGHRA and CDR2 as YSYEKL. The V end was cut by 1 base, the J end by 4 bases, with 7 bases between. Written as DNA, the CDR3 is TGCGCCAGCAGCCAAGTTAGAAGCACCGGGGAGCTGTTTTTT. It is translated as CASSQVRSTGELFF.

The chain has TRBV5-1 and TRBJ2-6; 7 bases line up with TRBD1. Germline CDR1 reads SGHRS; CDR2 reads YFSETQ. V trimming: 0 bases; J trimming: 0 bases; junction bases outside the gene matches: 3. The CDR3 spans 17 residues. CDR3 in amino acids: CASSLGDSPSGANVLTF. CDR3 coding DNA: TGCGCCAGCAGCTTGGGGGACAGCCCCTCTGGGGCCAACGTCCTGACTTTC.

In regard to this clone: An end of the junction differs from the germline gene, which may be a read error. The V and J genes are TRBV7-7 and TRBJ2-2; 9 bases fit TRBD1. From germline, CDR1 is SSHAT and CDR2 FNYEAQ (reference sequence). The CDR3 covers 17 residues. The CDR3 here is CASSSHRPGQGSGELFF. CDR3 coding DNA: TGTGCTAGCAGCTCTCATCGACCGGGACAGGGATCCGGGGAGCTGTTTTTT. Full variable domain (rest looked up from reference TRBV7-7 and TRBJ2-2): GAGVSQSPRYKVTKRGQDVTLRCDPISSHATLYWYQQALGQGPEFLTYFNYEAQPDKSGLPSDRFSAERPEGSISTLTIQRTEQRDSAMYRCASSSHRPGQGSGELFFGEGSRLTVL.

CDR3 DNA sequence: TGTGCCAGCAGTGCGGGGGGTCGGGAAAAACTGTTTTTT. Protein: CASSAGGREKLFF. The rearrangement joins TRBV6-5 to TRBJ1-4, with a weak D call TRBD1 (5 bases). V was trimmed by 5 bases and J by 8 bases, leaving 12 bases between them. Germline V gives CDR1 MNHEY, CDR2 SVGAGI. The CDR3 sequence is 13 residues long.

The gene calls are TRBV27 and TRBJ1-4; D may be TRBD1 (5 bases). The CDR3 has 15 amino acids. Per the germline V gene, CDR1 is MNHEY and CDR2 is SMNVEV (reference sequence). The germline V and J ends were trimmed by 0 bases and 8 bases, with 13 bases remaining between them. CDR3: CASSLSGRGQEKLFF. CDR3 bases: TGTGCCAGCAGTTTATCGGGGAGGGGCCAGGAAAAACTGTTTTTT.

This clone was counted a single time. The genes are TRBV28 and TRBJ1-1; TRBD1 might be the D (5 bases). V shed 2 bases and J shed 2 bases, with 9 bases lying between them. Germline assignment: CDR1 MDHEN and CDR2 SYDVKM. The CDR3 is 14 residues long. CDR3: CASSLGQGNTEAFF. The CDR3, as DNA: TGTGCCAGCAGTTTAGGCCAGGGAAACACTGAAGCTTTCTTT. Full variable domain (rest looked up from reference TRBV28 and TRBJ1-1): DVKVTQSSRYLVKRTGEKVFLECVQDMDHENMFWYRQDPGLGLRLIYFSYDVKMKEKGDIPEGYSVSREKKERFSLILESASTNQTSMYLCASSLGQGNTEAFFGQGTRLTVV.

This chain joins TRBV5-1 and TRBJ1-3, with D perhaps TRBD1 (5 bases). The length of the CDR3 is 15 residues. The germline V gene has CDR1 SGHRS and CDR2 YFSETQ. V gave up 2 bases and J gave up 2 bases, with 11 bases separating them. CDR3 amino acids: CASSLGDLPGNTIYF. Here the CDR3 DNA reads TGCGCCAGCAGCTTAGGGGATTTGCCTGGAAACACCATATATTTT.

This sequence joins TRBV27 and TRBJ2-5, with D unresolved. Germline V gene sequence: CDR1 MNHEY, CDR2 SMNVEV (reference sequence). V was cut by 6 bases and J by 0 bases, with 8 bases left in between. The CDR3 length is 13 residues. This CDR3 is CASRRNYQETQYF. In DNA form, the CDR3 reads TGTGCCAGCAGGAGGAATTACCAAGAGACCCAGTACTTC.

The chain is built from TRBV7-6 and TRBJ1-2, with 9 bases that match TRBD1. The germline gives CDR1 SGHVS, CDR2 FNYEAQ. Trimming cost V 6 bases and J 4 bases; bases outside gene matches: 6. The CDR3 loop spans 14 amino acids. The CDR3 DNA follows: TGTGCCAGCAGTCCGGACAGGGGCGGCTATGGCTACACCTTC. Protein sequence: CASSPDRGGYGYTF. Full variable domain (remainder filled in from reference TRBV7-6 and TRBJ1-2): GAGVSQSPRYKVTKRGQDVALRCDPISGHVSLYWYRQALGQGPEFLTYFNYEAQQDKSGLPNDRFSAERPEGSISTLTIQRTEQRDSAMYRCASSPDRGGYGYTFGSGTRLTVV.